This T cell receptor (beta chain) derives from a study of siplizumab effects on memory and regulatory T cells. Study findings and constraints: Siplizumab significantly lowered the alloreactive sequences that could be traced to unstimulated CD4+ memory cells. Tregs that proliferated in siplizumab cultures did not have their suppressive function confirmed.

Assays were performed on 80,000 to 100,000 TCR templates per sample. Assay: immunoSEQ multiplex PCR; the TCRdb copy retains only in-frame clones and omits some. The sample lists 90,000 to 140,000 clones, just over 90% occurring once. V was cut by 0 bases and J by 5 bases, with 13 bases left in between. This CDR3 comprises 14 residues. Germline V gene data show CDR1 as GTSNPN and CDR2 as SVGIG (reference sequence). To note about this clone: Its matching antigen is unknown.

The gene calls are TRBV30 and TRBJ1-2; D might be TRBD1 (6 bases). This receptor was taken from a human donor in good health. The sample was CD4+ T cells sorted from blood. The chain's CDR3 is CAWSVRDMEYGYTF. CDR3 sequence (DNA): TGTGCCTGGAGTGTACGGGACATGGAGTATGGCTACACCTTC. The full variable domain, rest sourced from reference TRBV30 and TRBJ1-2, is SQTIHQWPATLVQPVGSPLSLECTVEGTSNPNLYWYRQAAGRGLQLLFYSVGIGQISSEVPQNLSASRPQDRQFILSSKKLLLSDSGFYLCAWSVRDMEYGYTFGSGTRLTVV.